These T cell receptor beta chains were read from a single sample in a study of blood T cell repertoires in COVID-19. Sequenced by immunoSEQ multiplex PCR; TCRdb stores in-frame clones only, minus some. The repertoire holds around 330,000 clones, with around 91% as singletons. Sequencing was done on a sample of PBMCs or T cells enriched from blood (not recorded which). These receptors were taken from a woman aged 40-49 years who had recovered from COVID-19. The CDR3 runs from the conserved cysteine through the conserved F or W.

J,V,CDR3
TRBJ2-7,TRBV7-9,CASSLGLAYEQYF
TRBJ2-5,TRBV24-1,CATSDFGGDQETQYF
TRBJ2-7,TRBV5-1,CASSSRGDYEQYF
TRBJ2-5,TRBV27,CASSLWADQETQYF
TRBJ2-7,TRBV4-2,CASSLQLAGQGYEQYF
TRBJ2-3,TRBV19,CASSIGAGANTDTQYF
TRBJ2-1,TRBV9,CASSPTNAGGNEQFF
TRBJ1-5,TRBV7-9,CARLQTGWKKGNQPQHF
TRBJ1-2,TRBV9,CASSLRGQGPGGYTF
TRBJ2-1,TRBV12-3/TRBV12-4,CASSQGLLNEQFF
TRBJ2-2,TRBV11-2,CASSLDSLAGGRATGELFF